The 18 T cell receptor beta chains below were found in one sample sequenced in a study of cytomegalovirus exposure and HLA in healthy donors. PCR amplification relied on 60 Vbeta primers (plus 13 Jbeta primers). Repertoires were generated with immunoSEQ multiplex PCR, while TCRdb's copy carries only in-frame clones and drops some. The sample yields under 200,000 clones, 70% to 85% seen once. The sample was PBMCs. These receptors originate from a woman aged 40 to 50 in good health and CMV-seronegative.

This chain connects TRBV5-1 to TRBJ1-1; tentative D call: TRBD1 (6 bases). V lost 2 bases, J lost 7 bases, and 18 bases lay in between. The CDR3 is 15 residues long. CDR1 is SGHRS, CDR2 YFSETQ, per germline. The CDR3 DNA is TGCGCCAGCAGCTTTTCGGTACAGGGAGAGGGTGAAGCTTTCTTT. It specifies CASSFSVQGEGEAFF.

The chain recombines TRBV4-1 with TRBJ1-5; D possibly corresponds to TRBD1 (5 bases). Trimming cost V 1 base and J 5 bases, with 12 bases left between them. The germline V gene encodes CDR1 MGHRA and CDR2 YSYEKL. The CDR3 runs to 15 residues. As DNA, the CDR3 is TGCGCCAGCAGCCAAGTGACAGCAAACCATCAGCCCCAGCATTTT. This translates into CASSQVTANHQPQHF.

The chain uses TRBV6-4 and TRBJ2-5; D is ambiguous. This CDR3 region has 15 residues. Germline assignment: CDR1 MRHNA and CDR2 SNTAGT. The V end was cut by 0 bases, the J end by 5 bases, with 13 bases between. CDR3 residues: CASSDSIVNEETQYF. DNA for the CDR3: TGTGCCAGCAGTGACTCGATAGTCAACGAGGAGACCCAGTACTTC.

This clone was seen a handful of times. The chain carries TRBV29-1 and TRBJ1-2; TRBD1 matches 7 bases. The CDR3 runs to 14 residues. Per the germline V gene, CDR1 is SQVTM and CDR2 is ANQGSEA. V was clipped by 0 bases and J by 8 bases; unmatched bases: 9. For the CDR3, the DNA is TGCAGCGTTGAAGAATTACAGGGGAGGAGCGGCTACACCTTC. Translation: CSVEELQGRSGYTF.

The V call is TRBV27, the J call TRBJ2-1; a weak D match, TRBD1 (6 bases). The V gene's germline CDR1 is MNHEY and CDR2 SMNVEV (reference sequence). The CDR3 extends over 15 amino acids. Trimming removed 5 bases at V and 2 bases at J, with 13 bases between. DNA for the CDR3: TGTGCCAGCAGTCAGGACAGACTAACCTACAATGAGCAGTTCTTC. This translates into CASSQDRLTYNEQFF.

The CDR3: CASSLDGTAPFF. CDR3 DNA sequence: TGTGCCAGCAGCTTAGATGGGACAGCCCCTTTCTTC. V usage is TRBV7-9 and J usage is TRBJ2-1; TRBD1 aligns across 7 bases. Germline V gives CDR1 SEHNR, CDR2 FQNEAQ (reference sequence). The CDR3 length is 12 residues. V dropped 1 base and J dropped 16; count of bases not matched to a gene: 7. The complete variable domain, with remaining parts taken from reference TRBV7-9 and TRBJ2-1, reads DTGVSQNPRHKITKRGQNVTFRCDPISEHNRLYWYRQTLGQGPEFLTYFQNEAQLEKSRLLSDRFSAERPKGSFSTLEIQRTEQGDSAMYLCASSLDGTAPFFGPGTRLTVL.

The chain is built from TRBV5-1 and TRBJ1-1, with 8 bases identical to TRBD1. The CDR3 length is 15 residues. CDR1 SGHRS and CDR2 YFSETQ come from the germline V gene. The junction had 8 bases not matched to a gene; V was cut back by 4 bases and J by 3 bases. The CDR3 sequence: CASSETVQGDTEAFF. CDR3 bases: TGCGCCAGCAGCGAAACAGTACAGGGGGACACTGAAGCTTTCTTT.

This chain connects TRBV5-5 to TRBJ1-6, with 8 bases that match TRBD1. The trim removed 0 bases at V and 7 bases at J, leaving 0 bases unmatched. The CDR3 covers 14 residues. Germline V gene sequence: CDR1 SGHKS, CDR2 YYEKEE (reference sequence). The CDR3 spells CASSLGTGNSPLHF. In DNA form, the CDR3 reads TGTGCCAGCAGCTTGGGGACAGGGAATTCACCCCTCCACTTT.

This chain uses TRBV9 with TRBJ1-2, with 7 bases that match TRBD1. J gave up 1 base and V 6 bases, and 18 bases lay outside the gene matches. The CDR3 has 18 amino acids. CDR1 and CDR2 (germline): SGDLS, YYNGEE. The CDR3 is CASNEPRTGQSFNYGYTF. Here the CDR3 DNA reads TGTGCCAGCAACGAACCTCGAACGGGACAGAGTTTTAACTATGGCTACACCTTC.

CDR3 protein: CASSGGQSFSGNTIYF. The CDR3 region has the DNA TGTGCCAGTAGTGGCGGGCAGTCCTTTTCTGGAAACACCATATATTTT. This chain links TRBV19 with TRBJ1-3; no firm D call. Per the germline V gene, CDR1 is LNHDA and CDR2 is SQIVND (reference sequence). V was clipped by 5 bases and J by 1 base, with 15 bases between them. The CDR3 is 16 amino acids.

The V call is TRBV5-8, the J call TRBJ2-5, with 8 bases fitting TRBD2. The CDR3 is made up of 15 amino acids. Unmatched junction bases numbered 7, after V lost 4 bases and J lost 2 bases. Germline V CDR1 and CDR2: SGHTS, YDEGEE. In DNA form, the CDR3 reads TGTGCCAGCAGCAGCGGGGGACACCCTCAAGAGACCCAGTACTTC. Its protein product is CASSSGGHPQETQYF.

This clone was recorded once. V usage is TRBV7-9 and J usage is TRBJ1-1; D perhaps matches TRBD1 (5 bases). The CDR3 covers 14 residues. CDR1 and CDR2 (germline): SEHNR, FQNEAQ (reference sequence). V was cut by 1 base and J by 3 bases, with 9 bases left in between. The CDR3 region has the DNA TGTGCCAGCAGCTTAGTCGGGGGGGACACTGAAGCTTTCTTT. It translates to CASSLVGGDTEAFF.

The rearrangement links TRBV28 to TRBJ1-1; 7 positions agree with TRBD1. V was clipped by 7 bases and J by 10 bases; unmatched bases: 6. The CDR3 contains 11 residues. Germline V gives CDR1 MDHEN, CDR2 SYDVKM. The CDR3 loop reads CASKHRGGAFF. The CDR3 nucleotides are TGTGCCAGCAAGCACAGGGGAGGAGCTTTCTTT.

The chain couples TRBV6-5 to TRBJ1-1; no firm D call. The germline V and J ends were trimmed by 6 bases and 1 base, with 12 bases remaining between them. The germline gives CDR1 MNHEY, CDR2 SVGAGI. The CDR3 consists of 14 residues. CDR3 DNA: TGTGCCAGCAGGATCCTTACAGCGAACACTGAAGCTTTCTTT. It is translated as CASRILTANTEAFF.

The V gene is TRBV9, the J gene TRBJ2-3; 11 bases are a match to TRBD2. The germline CDR1 and CDR2 sequences are SGDLS and YYNGEE. After removal of 2 bases from V and 0 bases from J, the junction contained 2 bases not matched to a gene. The CDR3 totals 16 residues. CDR3: CASSVSSGGSTDTQYF. CDR3 bases: TGTGCCAGCAGCGTCTCTAGCGGGGGGAGCACAGATACGCAGTATTTT.

This chain uses TRBV5-6 with TRBJ2-3; D might be TRBD2 (5 bases). Trimming took 1 base from V and 4 from J, leaving 16 bases between them. CDR1 is SGHDT and CDR2 is YYEEEE in the germline V gene. The CDR3 loop spans 16 amino acids. The CDR3 reads CASSLFRLASADTQYF. The CDR3 DNA sequence: TGTGCCAGCAGCTTGTTCCGTCTAGCATCAGCAGATACGCAGTATTTT. The full variable domain, rest sourced from reference TRBV5-6 and TRBJ2-3, is DAGVTQSPTHLIKTRGQQVTLRCSPKSGHDTVSWYQQALGQGPQFIFQYYEEEERQRGNFPDRFSGHQFPNYSSELNVNALLLGDSALYLCASSLFRLASADTQYFGPGTRLTVL.

This clone was counted many times. The chain links TRBV7-8 to TRBJ1-2; 7 positions match TRBD1. Germline assignment: CDR1 SGHVS and CDR2 FQNEAQ. This CDR3 comprises 16 residues. Germline trimming cut 2 bases from V and 7 bases from J; bases unmatched to any gene: 13. CDR3 region: CASSLNRAGGPPGYTF. DNA of the CDR3: TGTGCCAGCAGCTTAAATCGGGCAGGGGGGCCTCCTGGCTACACCTTC.

This clone was seen just once. The chain couples TRBV10-2 to TRBJ1-2; D is possibly TRBD1 (6 bases). Trimming removed 4 bases from V and 4 bases from J, with 19 bases in between. The CDR3 covers 16 residues. CDR1 and CDR2 (germline): WSHSY, SAAADI. The CDR3: CASSGLLRTALYGYTF. The CDR3 DNA follows: TGCGCCAGCAGTGGCCTGCTCCGGACAGCCCTCTATGGCTACACCTTC.